These 16 T cell receptor beta chains share one sample of origin, sequenced in a study of post-analysis software for immune sequencing data. The antigens these receptors bind are not known. Unique molecular identifiers had been added to the TCR beta cDNA libraries. TCRdb recomputed calls from the PCR reads with MiXCR, one row per CDR3 protein. The sample contains 750,000 to 950,000 distinct CDR3 sequences, roughly half of which appear only once. Broader study findings: About 5 TRBV segments occurring more often in patients than controls included TRBV5-6, TRBV5-1 and TRBV20-1.

The sequencing input was blood. These receptors originate from a girl aged 10-17 years with multiple sclerosis.

The chain joins TRBV20-1 to TRBJ2-3; TRBD2 matches 12 bases. Germline assignment: CDR1 DFQATT and CDR2 SNEGSKA (reference sequence). Trimming at V came to 6 bases and at J to 0 bases, leaving 4 bases not matched to a gene. This CDR3 region has 15 residues. The CDR3: CSAQTSGRSTDTQYF. The CDR3 region has the DNA TGCAGTGCGCAGACTAGCGGGAGAAGCACAGATACGCAGTATTTT.

The chain is built from TRBV12-3 or TRBV12-4 and TRBJ2-7, with D maybe TRBD1 (5 bases). V was clipped by 3 bases and J by 7 bases, with 16 bases between them. The CDR3 runs 14 residues. CDR3 sequence: CASSFKGISSEQYF. The CDR3 DNA reads as TGTGCCAGCAGTTTCAAGGGGATTTCGTCAGAGCAGTACTTC.

The rearrangement joins TRBV7-3 to TRBJ2-1, with D perhaps assigned TRBD1 or TRBD2 (5 bases each). Germline loops: CDR1 SGHTA, CDR2 FQGTGA. This CDR3 contains 16 residues. V lost 2 bases to trimming and J lost 7 bases, with 18 bases between them. The DNA of the CDR3 is TGTGCCAGCAGCTTATCTTACCGGGACCCCACGAATGAGCAGTTCTTC. Its protein product is CASSLSYRDPTNEQFF. Full variable domain (remainder filled in from reference TRBV7-3 and TRBJ2-1): GAGVSQTPSNKVTEKGKYVELRCDPISGHTALYWYRQSLGQGPEFLIYFQGTGAADDSGLPNDRFFAVRPEGSVSTLKIQRTERGDSAVYLCASSLSYRDPTNEQFFGPGTRLTVL.

The chain employs TRBV20-1 and TRBJ2-7; D may be TRBD2 (6 bases). Germline CDR1 DFQATT, CDR2 SNEGSKA (reference sequence). The CDR3 runs 15 residues. The V and J ends lost 5 bases and 2 bases respectively, with 19 bases between them. Here the CDR3 reads CSAPYSGRAAYEQYF. The CDR3 nucleotides are TGCAGTGCTCCTTATAGCGGACGAGCTGCCTACGAGCAGTACTTC.

The rearrangement links TRBV3-1 to TRBJ2-7; 15 nucleotides match TRBD2. The germline V gene has CDR1 LGHDT and CDR2 YNNKEL (reference sequence). This CDR3 has 18 amino acids. With V trimmed by 3 bases and J by 4 bases, 10 bases remained unmatched. This chain's CDR3 is CASSQGLAGGPRFYEQYF. The CDR3 DNA is TGTGCCAGCAGCCAGGGACTAGCGGGAGGCCCAAGATTTTACGAGCAGTACTTC.

This sequence joins TRBV10-3 and TRBJ1-1; 7 bases are a match to TRBD1. The V gene end was trimmed by 9 bases and the J gene end by 0 bases; junction bases not matched to a gene: 7. CDR1 is ENHRY and CDR2 is SYGVKD in the germline V gene. This CDR3 is 14 amino acids long. The DNA for the CDR3 is TGTGCCATTTCAGGGACAGTCATGAACACTGAAGCTTTCTTT. Its protein is CAISGTVMNTEAFF.

This rearrangement joins TRBV7-8 to TRBJ1-4, with a weak D call TRBD1 (6 bases). This CDR3 has 17 amino acids. V lost 5 bases to trimming and J lost 2 bases, with 18 bases between them. Per the germline V gene, CDR1 is SGHVS and CDR2 is FQNEAQ. CDR3 nucleotides: TGTGCCAGCAGCAAGGGGGGCCGGGGGGCGACTAATGAAAAACTGTTTTTT. It encodes CASSKGGRGATNEKLFF.

This clonotype was recorded a few times. This chain joins TRBV9 and TRBJ2-5; TRBD2 matches 7 bases. The closer fit of TRBJ2-7 to the DNA end suggests the J call may be wrong. This CDR3 is 15 amino acids long. Germline V CDR1 and CDR2: SGDLS, YYNGEE. The CDR3 DNA is TGTGCCAGCAGCGTAGGTGGCGGGGGAGGCAGCGAGCAGTACTTC. It codes for CASSVGGGGGSEQYF.

In this sample, this clonotype turned up a few times. V and J are TRBV9 and TRBJ2-5; no definite D call. This CDR3 spans 14 amino acids. CDR1 and CDR2 (germline): SGDLS, YYNGEE. Trimming pared 0 bases from V and 3 bases from J, leaving 9 bases between. CDR3 residues: CASSVDANKETQYF. The CDR3 region has the DNA TGTGCCAGCAGCGTAGATGCGAACAAAGAGACCCAGTACTTC.

This clonotype was recorded a few times. This sequence joins TRBV7-2 and TRBJ2-5, with a possible D match to TRBD1 (6 bases). The V end lost 2 bases, the J end lost 3 bases, and 13 bases lay between the germline ends. The CDR3 contains 15 residues. Germline V gene data show CDR1 as SGHTA and CDR2 as FQGNSA. The CDR3 region is CASSLRRQDKETQYF. The CDR3 DNA sequence: TGTGCCAGCAGCTTACGCCGACAGGACAAAGAGACCCAGTACTTC.

This clonotype was detected only once. CDR3 protein: CASSLGASTTETQYF. As DNA, the CDR3 is TGTGCCAGCAGCTTGGGAGCTAGCACAACGGAGACGCAGTATTTT. V is TRBV7-3 and J is TRBJ2-3; weak D call: TRBD2 (5 bases). CDR1 SGHTA and CDR2 FQGTGA come from the germline V gene. The V end lost 3 bases, the J end lost 9 bases, and 19 bases lay between the germline ends. This CDR3 spans 15 amino acids.

As concerns this clonotype: Sequence at one end of the junction differs from germline and may be a read error. The chain employs TRBV15 and TRBJ2-5; D uncertain. Germline CDR1 LNHNV, CDR2 YYDKDF (reference sequence). The length of the CDR3 is 13 residues. CDR3 protein: CVTSSWGQETQYF. CDR3 DNA sequence: TGTGTCACCAGCAGCTGGGGTCAAGAGACCCAGTACTTC.

The chain carries TRBV6-5 and TRBJ2-7; no clear D. The V gene's germline CDR1 is MNHEY and CDR2 SVGAGI. Trimming took 6 bases from V and 1 from J, leaving 16 bases between them. This CDR3 has 15 amino acids. The CDR3 nucleotides are TGTGCCAGCAGCTTCGGTCTCGGCTCGTCCTACGAGCAGTACTTC. Encoded protein: CASSFGLGSSYEQYF.

The CDR3 region has the DNA TGTGCCAGCAGGATGGGACTACTTCATGAGCAGTTCTTC. Protein: CASRMGLLHEQFF. V usage is TRBV7-3 and J usage is TRBJ2-1; 7 bases agree with TRBD2. V trimming: 6 bases; J trimming: 8 bases; junction bases outside the gene matches: 7. The CDR3 is made up of 13 amino acids. Germline CDR1 SGHTA, CDR2 FQGTGA.

The chain has TRBV12-3 or TRBV12-4 and TRBJ1-2; a possible D gene is TRBD1 (5 bases). This CDR3 is 13 amino acids long. The V and J ends lost 7 bases and 2 bases respectively, with 11 bases between them. This CDR3 is CASTRYRNYGYTF. CDR3 DNA: TGTGCCAGCACCCGATACAGGAACTATGGCTACACCTTC.

CDR3 residues: CASRSGGNEQYF. CDR3 nucleotides: TGTGCCAGCAGGTCGGGGGGGAATGAGCAGTACTTC. The V and J genes are TRBV11-2 and TRBJ2-5; 8 bases map to TRBD2. V shed 6 bases and J 11 bases; nucleotides not matched to a gene: 8. CDR3 size: 12 residues. Germline lookup yields CDR1 SGHAT and CDR2 FQNNGV. Using reference TRBV11-2 and TRBJ2-5 for the parts outside the CDR3, the full variable domain is EAGVAQSPRYKIIEKRQSVAFWCNPISGHATLYWYQQILGQGPKLLIQFQNNGVVDDSQLPKDRFSAERLKGVDSTLKIQPAKLEDSAVYLCASRSGGNEQYFGPGTRLLVL.